Shown below are 16 T cell receptor beta chains from a single sample sequenced in a study of blood T cell repertoires in COVID-19. Profiling relied on immunoSEQ multiplex PCR, and the TCRdb table lists in-frame clones only, not all of them. There are about 150,000 clones in the sample; about nine tenths occur only once, and about 4% lies in the top ten. The sequenced material came from peripheral blood. Every receptor here comes from a woman aged 55-69 years with active or convalescent COVID-19.

The chain carries TRBV7-2 and TRBJ1-3, with TRBD1 matching over 11 bases. After removal of 5 bases from V and 8 bases from J, the junction contained 2 bases not matched to a gene. Germline lookup yields CDR1 SGHTA and CDR2 FQGNSA. CDR3 length: 13 amino acids. The CDR3 DNA sequence: TGTGCCAGCAGCGTGGGACAGGGGGACACCATATATTTT. Translation: CASSVGQGDTIYF.

The chain employs TRBV29-1 and TRBJ2-5, with D perhaps TRBD1 (6 bases). V lost 1 base and J lost 1, with 16 bases in between. The CDR3 is 16 amino acids. Looked up from germline, CDR1 is SQVTM and CDR2 is ANQGSEA. The CDR3 DNA reads as TGCAGCGTTGAAGTAACGAGGGGGACATTCCAAGAGACCCAGTACTTC. It codes for CSVEVTRGTFQETQYF.

This chain links TRBV19 with TRBJ1-2; 10 positions agree with TRBD1. The CDR3 sequence is 15 residues long. Germline V gene sequence: CDR1 LNHDA, CDR2 SQIVND (reference sequence). J gave up 4 bases and V 7 bases, and 9 bases lay outside the gene matches. The chain's CDR3 is CASTGQGRSSYGYTF. The CDR3 nucleotides read TGTGCCAGTACGGGACAGGGGAGGTCCTCCTATGGCTACACCTTC.

The chain joins TRBV18 to TRBJ1-3; D is unresolved. CDR1 KGHSH and CDR2 LQKENI come from the germline V gene. The CDR3 sequence is 13 residues long. V lost 2 bases and J 11 bases, leaving 13 bases between the germline ends. For the CDR3, the DNA is TGTGCCAGCTCACCATTACCGAAAACGGCCATATATTTT. Translated: CASSPLPKTAIYF. The full variable domain, with the rest looked up from reference TRBV18 and TRBJ1-3, is NAGVMQNPRHLVRRRGQEARLRCSPMKGHSHVYWYRQLPEEGLKFMVYLQKENIIDESGMPKERFSAEFPKEGPSILRIQQVVRGDSAAYFCASSPLPKTAIYFGEGSWLTVV.

The rearrangement uses TRBV19 and TRBJ1-1; D is unclear. This CDR3 contains 13 residues. The V end lost 7 bases, the J end lost 11 bases, and 20 bases lay between the germline ends. Germline lookup yields CDR1 LNHDA and CDR2 SQIVND (reference sequence). The CDR3 sequence: CASKGGGHLRAFF. Here the CDR3 DNA reads TGTGCCAGTAAAGGAGGAGGGCACCTGAGGGCTTTCTTT.

This chain uses TRBV4-1 with TRBJ2-7; tentative D call: TRBD1 (5 bases). Germline values: CDR1 MGHRA, CDR2 YSYEKL. V was pared by 0 bases and J by 2 bases, with 14 bases between. The CDR3 length is 16 residues. The CDR3 loop reads CASSQDIDRTPYEQYF. CDR3 sequence (DNA): TGCGCCAGCAGCCAAGATATTGACAGAACTCCCTACGAGCAGTACTTC.

V usage is TRBV19 and J usage is TRBJ1-1; D remains unclear. The ends were cut back, 4 bases at V and 1 base at J, with 7 bases in the middle. The CDR3 spans 13 residues. Germline loops: CDR1 LNHDA, CDR2 SQIVND (reference sequence). CDR3 coding DNA: TGTGCCAGTAGTAAATCGAGGAACACTGAAGCTTTCTTT. Its protein product is CASSKSRNTEAFF.

The chain uses TRBV7-6 and TRBJ1-6; 8 positions agree with TRBD1. The CDR3 spans 15 residues. CDR1 SGHVS and CDR2 FNYEAQ come from the germline V gene. V gave up 5 bases and J gave up 6 bases; unmatched junction bases: 6. CDR3 sequence: CASSSRTGFNSPLHF. The CDR3 DNA is TGTGCCAGCAGCAGCCGGACAGGGTTTAATTCACCCCTCCACTTT.

This clone was observed once. The chain employs TRBV6-5 and TRBJ2-2, with D perhaps matching TRBD1 (5 bases). This CDR3 contains 14 residues. From germline, CDR1 is MNHEY and CDR2 SVGAGI. The V end lost 5 bases, the J end lost 1 base, and 8 bases lay between the germline ends. The CDR3 region is CASSPGQNTGELFF. In DNA form, the CDR3 reads TGTGCCAGCAGTCCCGGACAGAACACCGGGGAGCTGTTTTTT.

The genes are TRBV3-1 (or the pseudogene TRBV3-2) and TRBJ2-5; 7 nucleotides agree with TRBD1. The CDR3 length is 14 residues. J lost 1 base, V lost 4 bases, and 3 bases had no gene match. CDR1 and CDR2 from the germline V gene are LGHDT and YNNKEL (reference sequence). The CDR3 nucleotides read TGTGCCAGCAGCCGACAGGGTGCCCAAGAGACCCAGTACTTC. Its translation is CASSRQGAQETQYF.

The chain carries TRBV5-1 and TRBJ2-2; D possibly corresponds to TRBD1 (6 bases). Germline CDR1 and CDR2: SGHRS and YFSETQ. The ends were cut back, 0 bases at V and 4 bases at J, with 13 bases in the middle. The CDR3 covers 16 residues. CDR3: CASSLGHTGFTGELFF. CDR3 sequence (DNA): TGCGCCAGCAGCTTGGGTCATACAGGGTTCACCGGGGAGCTGTTTTTT.

The V and J genes are TRBV5-1 and TRBJ1-2, with 9 bases fitting TRBD1. V gave up 0 bases and J gave up 5 bases; unmatched junction bases: 5. CDR1 is SGHRS, CDR2 YFSETQ, per germline. The CDR3 consists of 15 residues. The CDR3 loop is CASSLGGQGLYGYTF. In DNA form, the CDR3 reads TGCGCCAGCAGCTTGGGGGGACAGGGTTTATATGGCTACACCTTC.

CDR3 DNA sequence: TGTGCCAGCAGCCAATTGGGGGAGGACTATGGCTACACCTTC. This sequence encodes CASSQLGEDYGYTF. The V call is TRBV3-1 (or the pseudogene TRBV3-2), the J call TRBJ1-2; perhaps TRBD1 as D (5 bases). This CDR3 is built from 14 residues. Germline CDR1 and CDR2: LGHDT and YNNKEL (reference sequence). V was cut by 2 bases and J by 3 bases, with 10 bases left in between.

The chain is built from TRBV9 and TRBJ1-3; D not resolved. Germline V gives CDR1 SGDLS, CDR2 YYNGEE. The CDR3 has 14 residues. V was pared by 2 bases and J by 4 bases, with 10 bases between. This chain's CDR3 is CASSVTQNGNTIYF. The CDR3 DNA follows: TGTGCCAGCAGCGTTACACAAAACGGAAACACCATATATTTT.

The V gene is TRBV9, the J gene TRBJ1-2; the D gene is possibly TRBD1 (6 bases). Germline lookup yields CDR1 SGDLS and CDR2 YYNGEE. This CDR3 spans 18 amino acids. V was pared by 0 bases and J by 3 bases, with 21 bases between. CDR3 bases: TGTGCCAGCAGCGTAGCTCATCCAATGACTCAGGGGTACTATGGCTACACCTTC. Encoded protein: CASSVAHPMTQGYYGYTF.

This clone has a single count. The chain employs TRBV9 and TRBJ1-6; 11 bases agree with TRBD1. The CDR3 length is 14 residues. V was clipped by 6 bases and J by 9 bases; unmatched bases: 5. From germline, CDR1 is SGDLS and CDR2 YYNGEE. The CDR3 sequence is CASTGQGAGSPLHF. Written as DNA, the CDR3 is TGTGCCAGCACTGGACAGGGGGCTGGTTCACCCCTCCACTTT. Filled out from reference TRBV9 and TRBJ1-6, the complete variable domain reads DSGVTQTPKHLITATGQRVTLRCSPRSGDLSVYWYQQSLDQGLQFLIQYYNGEERAKGNILERFSAQQFPDLHSELNLSSLELGDSALYFCASTGQGAGSPLHFGNGTRLTVT.